This T cell receptor (beta chain) was captured by sequencing in a study of blood T cell repertoires in COVID-19. Background on the study: The samples span acute and convalescent COVID-19 from the United States, Italy and Spain. The analysed material was cDNA or gDNA that came from T cells, B-cell-depleted T cells, or PBMCs.

Methods used by the authors: Estimates of nucleated cell counts were drawn from the amplification of reference gene primers. Assay used: immunoSEQ multiplex PCR; TCRdb lists only in-frame clones, some missing. From that table come the V and J calls and clone size; the DNA was used to work out D and trimming. The sample consists of a few hundred thousand clones, about 90% of them appearing once. From germline, CDR1 is LNHDA and CDR2 SQIVND (reference sequence). V was clipped by 6 bases and J by 3 bases; unmatched bases: 7. The CDR3 runs to 14 residues. The receptor was isolated from a woman in her 30s with COVID-19, enrolled during active disease. Specimen: peripheral blood. The genes are TRBV19 and TRBJ2-7, with 8 bases matching TRBD1. The CDR3 spells CASSAFDRGYEQYF. The CDR3 coding sequence is TGTGCCAGTAGCGCTTTCGACAGGGGCTACGAGCAGTACTTC. Drawing the rest from reference TRBV19 and TRBJ2-7, the complete variable domain is DGGITQSPKYLFRKEGQNVTLSCEQNLNHDAMYWYRQDPGQGLRLIYYSQIVNDFQKGDIAEGYSVSREKKESFPLTVTSAQKNPTAFYLCASSAFDRGYEQYFGPGTRLTVT.